Reported below is one T cell receptor beta chain. This specimen includes other DNA sequences encoding the same CDR3. This record comes from a study of blood T cell repertoires in COVID-19. Study information: Samples came from the United States, Italy and Spain, spanning acute and convalescent COVID-19. In each case, the material was cDNA or gDNA derived from T cells, B-cell-depleted T cells, or PBMCs.

The authors' processing: By means of reference gene primer amplification, nucleated cell counts were estimated. Assay: immunoSEQ multiplex PCR; the TCRdb copy retains only in-frame clones and omits some. V, J and clone size are taken as reported in that table, and D and trimming were inferred from the DNA itself. The sample has roughly 80,000 clones, approximately 88% seen once. This CDR3 comprises 13 residues. The germline gives CDR1 MDHEN, CDR2 SYDVKM. Trimming left V 7 bases short and J 2 bases short, with 11 bases between. The receptor comes from a man aged 50 to 60 with active COVID-19. The chain couples TRBV28 to TRBJ2-5; maybe TRBD1 (6 bases). The sequencing input was peripheral blood. The CDR3 nucleotides read TGTGCCAGCAAAAGAGGGGGTCAAGAGACCCAGTACTTC. Protein: CASKRGGQETQYF.